This entry lists 8 T cell receptor beta chains sequenced from one sample in a study of neurological immune-mediated disorders. Via MiXCR, TCRdb re-called the 5' RACE reads, giving one row per CDR3 protein. This table has about 38,000 distinct CDR3 sequences, around a tenth appearing once. The sample consisted of CD4+ T cells from blood. These receptors all stem from a woman younger than 45 with HTLV-1-associated myelopathy (HAM/TSP).

This clonotype appeared many times. The rearrangement uses TRBV27 and TRBJ2-7, with 9 bases lining up with TRBD1. Trimming at V came to 5 bases and at J to 0 bases, leaving 5 bases not matched to a gene. Germline lookup yields CDR1 MNHEY and CDR2 SMNVEV (reference sequence). CDR3 length: 15 amino acids. Here the CDR3 reads CASSQPGQGSYEQYF. CDR3 DNA sequence: TGTGCCAGCAGTCAACCGGGACAGGGCTCCTACGAGCAGTACTTC.

As concerns this clonotype: The junction departs from germline at one end; a sequencing error may be responsible. This rearrangement joins TRBV25-1 to TRBJ2-1; D is unresolved. The CDR3 contains 11 residues. Germline-derived CDR1 and CDR2 are MGHDK and SYGVNS. CDR3 DNA sequence: TGTGTCAGCAGTGAATTCGTCCTCCAGTTCTTC. Its translation: CVSSEFVLQFF.

This clonotype occurred many times. The rearrangement uses TRBV20-1 and TRBJ1-5; the D gene is possibly TRBD1 (5 bases). Between the trimmed V and J ends, which lost 6 bases and 2 bases, there was a span of 14 bases. This CDR3 is built from 14 residues. CDR1 and CDR2 (germline): DFQATT, SNEGSKA (reference sequence). Here the CDR3 reads CSALNRGGNQPQHF. DNA for the CDR3: TGCAGTGCATTAAACCGGGGGGGCAATCAGCCCCAGCATTTT.

The table lists this clonotype with many counts. The chain carries TRBV7-9 and TRBJ1-1, with 7 bases aligning to TRBD1. CDR1 is SEHNR and CDR2 is FQNEAQ in the germline V gene (reference sequence). The CDR3 sequence is 14 residues long. Trimming at V came to 2 bases and at J to 4 bases, leaving 4 bases not matched to a gene. CDR3 sequence (DNA): TGTGCCAGCAGCTTAAGAGGGGGCGTCACTGAAGCTTTCTTT. Encoded protein: CASSLRGGVTEAFF. Full variable domain (remainder filled in from reference TRBV7-9 and TRBJ1-1): DTGVSQNPRHKITKRGQNVTFRCDPISEHNRLYWYRQTLGQGPEFLTYFQNEAQLEKSRLLSDRFSAERPKGSFSTLEIQRTEQGDSAMYLCASSLRGGVTEAFFGQGTRLTVV.

This clonotype showed up many times. A much larger clone lies a single base off, so this may be a read error. The J gene is TRBJ2-7, the V gene TRBV5-1, with D maybe TRBD1 (7 bases). The CDR3 has 17 amino acids. CDR1 is SGHRS and CDR2 is YFSETQ in the germline V gene. The CDR3 DNA reads as TGCGCCAGCAGGCCCGTCAGGGGGGAACAAAAGGAGTACGAGCTGTACTTC. Protein sequence: CASRPVRGEQKEYELYF.

In its sample, this clonotype was seen many times. The chain has TRBV5-4 and TRBJ1-2; D perhaps matches TRBD1 (6 bases). Germline V gene lookup returns CDR1 SGHNT and CDR2 YYREEE (reference sequence). V lost 8 bases to trimming and J lost 4 bases, with 18 bases between them. The CDR3 length is 14 residues. The CDR3 region is CASTLQGMSYGYTF. The CDR3, as DNA: TGTGCCAGTACCCTACAGGGAATGAGCTATGGCTACACCTTC.

This clonotype was recorded many times. V gene TRBV20-1 combines with J gene TRBJ2-1, with 11 nucleotides matching TRBD2. The V and J ends lost 3 bases and 8 bases, in that order; junction bases with no gene match: 9. CDR1 is DFQATT and CDR2 is SNEGSKA in the germline V gene (reference sequence). The CDR3 has 15 amino acids. CDR3 DNA sequence: TGCAGTGCTAGGGGGGCTAGCGGGGGGTTCGATGAGCAGTTCTTC. Its protein is CSARGASGGFDEQFF.

This clonotype was detected ten times or more. The chain recombines TRBV5-6 with TRBJ2-7, with 9 nucleotides matching TRBD1. This CDR3 contains 17 residues. J lost 4 bases, V lost 1 base, and 12 bases had no gene match. CDR1 is SGHDT, CDR2 YYEEEE, per germline. CDR3 loop: CASSLLTLRTGEYEQYF. The CDR3 DNA sequence: TGTGCCAGCAGCTTGTTAACATTGAGGACAGGGGAATACGAGCAGTACTTC.